The 3 T cell receptor beta chains below all came from one sample that was sequenced in a study of shared clonotypes between healthy human individuals. Measured with immunoSEQ multiplex PCR; TCRdb has only the in-frame clones, and not every one. This sample carries approximately 500,000 clones, over 70% of them seen once, and the ten largest clones take more than 9.5%. The sample was PBMCs. The origin of the receptors is a woman aged 40 to 50 in good health. Some clones in this sample may be carry-over from other donors' samples.

The chain carries TRBV9 and TRBJ2-7, with D possibly TRBD1 on 5 matching bases. This CDR3 is built from 13 residues. Trimming cost V 0 bases and J 7 bases, with 11 bases left between them. Germline V gives CDR1 SGDLS, CDR2 YYNGEE. CDR3 nucleotide sequence: TGTGCCAGCAGCGTAGGACAGTCTGAAGAGCAGTACTTC. This translates into CASSVGQSEEQYF.

CDR3 region: CASSDHGAVNEQYF. The CDR3 DNA follows: TGTGCCAGCAGTGACCACGGGGCAGTTAACGAGCAGTACTTC. The rearrangement links TRBV27 to TRBJ2-7; D tentatively reads TRBD1 or TRBD2 (5 bases each). Per the germline V gene, CDR1 is MNHEY and CDR2 is SMNVEV (reference sequence). The CDR3 is 14 residues long. Trimming took off 5 bases at V and 5 bases at J, with 16 bases between the two ends.

On this clone: The germline gene is not matched at one end of the junction; a read error may be the cause. V usage is TRBV30 and J usage is TRBJ1-4, with TRBD1 matching 9 bases. CDR1 and CDR2 (germline): GTSNPN, SVGIG (reference sequence). The CDR3 sequence is 15 residues long. Here the CDR3 reads CAWSMAGTGNGKLFF. DNA for the CDR3: TGTGCCTGGAGCATGGCGGGGACAGGGAATGGAAAACTGTTTTTT.